These 8 T cell receptor beta chains share one sample of origin, sequenced in a study of a mutant IDH1 vaccine in newly diagnosed glioma. Their recognized antigens are unknown. The time point denotes: week 11, during vaccination. What each vaccine dose contained was 300 ug of mutant IDH1 20-mer peptide, accompanied by topical imiquimod. Libraries were prepared by immunoSEQ multiplex PCR; TCRdb keeps only in-frame clonotypes and omits some of them. The profile shows 100,000 to 150,000 clones, about 80% of them singletons. This specimen consisted of PBMCs, obtained from a glioma patient whose treatment included an IDH1 peptide vaccine. Receptors were obtained from a man aged 35-49 years with glioma.

This sequence joins TRBV2 and TRBJ2-1; 10 bases line up with TRBD1. This CDR3 spans 18 amino acids. V dropped 3 bases and J dropped 4; count of bases not matched to a gene: 12. Germline assignment: CDR1 SNHLY and CDR2 FYNNEI. The CDR3 loop reads CASSDSDRGRSTYNEQFF. CDR3 DNA sequence: TGTGCCAGCAGTGACAGCGACAGGGGGCGGTCAACGTACAATGAGCAGTTCTTC.

The table lists this clone with a count of one. The genes are TRBV5-4 and TRBJ1-4; 7 positions agree with TRBD1. Looked up from germline, CDR1 is SGHNT and CDR2 is YYREEE (reference sequence). V lost 2 bases and J lost 5; bases outside the gene matches: 3. There are 14 residues in the CDR3. This CDR3 reads CASSLRDRNEKLFF. In DNA, the CDR3 is TGTGCCAGCAGCTTACGGGACAGAAATGAAAAACTGTTTTTT.

The rearrangement uses TRBV5-1 and TRBJ1-1, with a weak D call TRBD1 (5 bases). Trimming left V 0 bases short and J 4 bases short, with 10 bases between. Looked up from germline, CDR1 is SGHRS and CDR2 is YFSETQ. This CDR3 is built from 14 residues. This chain's CDR3 is CASSLGYGGTEAFF. The CDR3 nucleotides read TGCGCCAGCAGCTTGGGGTACGGGGGCACTGAAGCTTTCTTT.

This clone was seen more than once but under ten times. V and J are TRBV5-5 and TRBJ2-7; D call uncertain. Trimming cost V 3 bases and J 0 bases, with 7 bases left between them. CDR1 and CDR2 (germline): SGHKS, YYEKEE (reference sequence). The CDR3 runs 13 residues. Here the CDR3 reads CASSSIDSYEQYF. The CDR3 bases are TGTGCCAGCAGCTCCATAGACTCCTACGAGCAGTACTTC.

CDR3 nucleotides: TGTGCCACAAATACAGGGGGCGGTCAGCCCCAGCATTTT. It codes for CATNTGGGQPQHF. The rearrangement joins TRBV6-1 to TRBJ1-5, with 9 nucleotides matching TRBD1. V shed 10 bases and J 6 bases; nucleotides not matched to a gene: 7. Per germline, CDR1 MNHNS and CDR2 SASEGT. This CDR3 is built from 13 residues.

The chain employs TRBV5-1 and TRBJ2-1; D is tentatively TRBD1 or TRBD2 (5 bases each). The CDR3 runs 14 residues. Trimming took off 5 bases at V and 6 bases at J, with 15 bases between the two ends. Germline V gives CDR1 SGHRS, CDR2 YFSETQ. The CDR3 is CASSGGYTANEQFF. For the CDR3, the DNA is TGCGCCAGCAGTGGGGGATACACGGCCAATGAGCAGTTCTTC.

Worth noting for this clone: This sample also contains other DNA sequences that code for the same CDR3. The V gene is TRBV6-5, the J gene TRBJ1-3; no clear D gene. This CDR3 comprises 14 residues. Germline-derived CDR1 and CDR2 are MNHEY and SVGAGI. V was cut by 2 bases and J by 4 bases, with 9 bases left in between. CDR3 residues: CASSYGGSGNTIYF. The CDR3 DNA reads as TGTGCCAGCAGTTACGGTGGGTCGGGAAACACCATATATTTT.

This clone came up once. The V call is TRBV5-1, the J call TRBJ2-7; TRBD1 matches 9 bases. Germline V gives CDR1 SGHRS, CDR2 YFSETQ. V lost 4 bases to trimming and J lost 5 bases; unmatched junction nucleotides: 7. This CDR3 spans 14 amino acids. CDR3 sequence reads: CASSTGTGSNEQYF. DNA for the CDR3: TGCGCCAGCAGCACAGGGACAGGGAGCAACGAGCAGTACTTC.